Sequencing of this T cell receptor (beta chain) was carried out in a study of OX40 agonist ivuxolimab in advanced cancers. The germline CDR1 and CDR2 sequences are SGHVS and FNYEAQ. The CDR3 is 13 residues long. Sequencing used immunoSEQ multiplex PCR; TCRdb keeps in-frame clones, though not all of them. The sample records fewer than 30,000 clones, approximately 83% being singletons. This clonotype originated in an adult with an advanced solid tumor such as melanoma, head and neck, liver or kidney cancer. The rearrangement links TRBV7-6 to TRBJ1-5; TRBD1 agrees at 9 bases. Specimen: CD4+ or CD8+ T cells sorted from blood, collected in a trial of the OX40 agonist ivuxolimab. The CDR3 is CASQGAIDQPQHF. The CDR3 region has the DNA TGTGCATCACAGGGGGCCATTGATCAGCCCCAGCATTTT.